The 22 T cell receptor beta chains presented below share a single source sample, sequenced in a study of beta chain features in type 1 diabetes. As every portion of the isolated RNA was reverse transcribed, the sequencing read expressed TCRB transcripts. The protocol was immunoSEQ multiplex PCR, while the TCRdb copy is restricted to in-frame clones and leaves out a portion. The data show about 130,000 clones, roughly a tenth seen once. The sequenced sample was central memory CD4+ T cells from blood. The source is a man between 18 and 29 years old in good health.

This clone was seen a few times. The rearrangement uses TRBV6-5 and TRBJ2-5; 9 bases fit TRBD2. Germline assignment: CDR1 MNHEY and CDR2 SVGAGI. The ends lost 2 bases at V and 5 bases at J; junction bases unmatched: 9. This CDR3 region has 16 residues. CDR3 loop: CASSYTSASGDETQYF. CDR3 sequence (DNA): TGTGCCAGCAGTTACACCTCGGCTAGCGGGGATGAGACCCAGTACTTC.

The chain employs TRBV30 and TRBJ2-7; 7 positions match TRBD1. CDR3 length: 13 amino acids. J lost 6 bases, V lost 3 bases, and 8 bases had no gene match. Germline V gene data show CDR1 as GTSNPN and CDR2 as SVGIG (reference sequence). The CDR3 reads CAWRARGTGEQYF. CDR3 sequence (DNA): TGTGCCTGGAGAGCCAGGGGGACCGGCGAGCAGTACTTC.

The chain combines TRBV6-5 with TRBJ2-5, with TRBD2 matching 11 bases. There are 15 residues in the CDR3. Germline CDR1 is MNHEY and CDR2 is SVGAGI. Trimming cost V 5 bases and J 0 bases; bases outside gene matches: 2. In DNA, the CDR3 is TGTGCCAGCAGTAGACTAGCGGGGAACCAAGAGACCCAGTACTTC. Amino acids: CASSRLAGNQETQYF.

This clone was counted a few times. The rearrangement links TRBV18 to TRBJ2-1, with 9 nucleotides matching TRBD1. This CDR3 is 13 amino acids long. CDR1 KGHSH and CDR2 LQKENI come from the germline V gene. V was clipped by 9 bases and J by 4 bases; unmatched bases: 4. The CDR3 DNA is TGTGCCAGTACGGACAGGGGTTACAATGAGCAGTTCTTC. Amino acids: CASTDRGYNEQFF. The variable domain in full, completed from reference TRBV18 and TRBJ2-1, reads NAGVMQNPRHLVRRRGQEARLRCSPMKGHSHVYWYRQLPEEGLKFMVYLQKENIIDESGMPKERFSAEFPKEGPSILRIQQVVRGDSAAYFCASTDRGYNEQFFGPGTRLTVL.

This clone was picked up a small number of times. This sequence joins TRBV21-1 and TRBJ2-2; the table's TRBD1 call for D was not verified on the DNA. TRBV21-1 constitutes a pseudogene. This CDR3 has 16 residues. The CDR3 here is CASSVVRQNITGELFF. CDR3 DNA sequence: TGTGCCAGCAGCGTCGTTCGACAGAATATCACCGGGGAGCTGTTTTTT.

This clone appeared a few times. The chain joins TRBV21-1 to TRBJ1-4; whether TRBD1, the table's D call, matches the DNA was not checked. TRBV21-1 is marked as a pseudogene. This CDR3 is 13 amino acids long. The chain's CDR3 is CAIEGQRSEKLFF. The CDR3 nucleotides are TGTGCCATCGAGGGACAAAGGAGCGAAAAACTGTTTTTT.

V usage is TRBV19 and J usage is TRBJ2-1, with TRBD1 matching 10 bases. J gave up 7 bases and V 1 base, and 7 bases lay outside the gene matches. Germline V gene lookup returns CDR1 LNHDA and CDR2 SQIVND (reference sequence). The CDR3 sequence is 16 residues long. The CDR3 bases are TGTGCCAGTAGTATAGTAGGACAGGGGGAAGGGAATGAGCAGTTCTTC. Encoded protein: CASSIVGQGEGNEQFF.

CDR3 amino acids: CASSPGLAGGAYNEQFF. Written as DNA, the CDR3 is TGTGCCAGTAGTCCAGGACTAGCGGGGGGGGCCTACAATGAGCAGTTCTTC. The chain joins TRBV19 to TRBJ2-1; 15 nucleotides agree with TRBD2. The V segment lost 5 bases and the J segment 2 bases; nucleotides outside the gene matches: 4. The germline CDR1 and CDR2 sequences are LNHDA and SQIVND (reference sequence). This CDR3 is 17 amino acids long.

The chain joins TRBV7-8 to TRBJ2-1; 9 nucleotides align to TRBD1. Trimming removed 5 bases from V and 4 bases from J; junction bases left unmatched: 9. This CDR3 comprises 16 residues. Germline CDR1 SGHVS, CDR2 FQNEAQ. DNA of the CDR3: TGTGCCAGCAGCCAACAGGGGGCTGCGGGGTACAATGAGCAGTTCTTC. The encoded protein is CASSQQGAAGYNEQFF.

V gene TRBV7-2 combines with J gene TRBJ1-1, with 9 nucleotides matching TRBD1. The CDR3 loop spans 15 amino acids. V lost 5 bases, J lost 5 bases, and 9 bases stayed unmatched. Germline V gives CDR1 SGHTA, CDR2 FQGNSA. The CDR3 nucleotides are TGTGCCAGCAGCGCTGGGACAGGGATGCTTACTGAAGCTTTCTTT. Its translation is CASSAGTGMLTEAFF. Looking up the rest from reference TRBV7-2 and TRBJ1-1 gives the full variable domain: GAGVSQSPSNKVTEKGKDVELRCDPISGHTALYWYRQSLGQGLEFLIYFQGNSAPDKSGLPSDRFSAERTGGSVSTLTIQRTQQEDSAVYLCASSAGTGMLTEAFFGQGTRLTVV.

The chain links TRBV7-9 to TRBJ2-2; 10 bases line up with TRBD1. The V gene end was trimmed by 6 bases and the J gene end by 1 base; junction bases not matched to a gene: 2. The CDR3 extends over 15 amino acids. Germline V gene data show CDR1 as SEHNR and CDR2 as FQNEAQ (reference sequence). The chain's CDR3 is CASSRTGGNTGELFF. In nucleotides, the CDR3 is TGTGCCAGCAGTCGGACAGGGGGGAACACCGGGGAGCTGTTTTTT.

This chain joins TRBV11-3 and TRBJ2-1; 10 positions match TRBD2. Looked up from germline, CDR1 is SGHNT and CDR2 is YENEEA. This CDR3 spans 14 amino acids. The junction had 5 bases not matched to a gene; V was cut back by 5 bases and J by 7 bases. The CDR3 reads CASSQRGGRNEQFF. The CDR3 DNA sequence: TGTGCCAGCAGCCAGCGGGGGGGCCGGAATGAGCAGTTCTTC.

This clone has a count of ten or more. The chain links TRBV5-1 to TRBJ2-7; D remains ambiguous. The CDR3 has 12 amino acids. Looked up from germline, CDR1 is SGHRS and CDR2 is YFSETQ. The V gene lost 1 base and the J gene lost 4 bases, with 6 bases spanning the gap. The CDR3 nucleotides read TGCGCCAGCAGCTTGAGCGAATACGAGCAGTACTTC. As protein: CASSLSEYEQYF.

The V call is TRBV7-9, the J call TRBJ2-3; the match to TRBD2 covers 11 bases. CDR1 is SEHNR and CDR2 is FQNEAQ in the germline V gene (reference sequence). This CDR3 region has 16 residues. The ends lost 5 bases at V and 0 bases at J; junction bases unmatched: 4. CDR3 protein: CASSRRTSGSTDTQYF. The CDR3 DNA reads TGTGCCAGCAGCCGCCGGACTAGCGGGAGCACAGATACGCAGTATTTT.

A few counts support this clone. The V call is TRBV4-1, the J call TRBJ2-5; D might be TRBD2 (6 bases). Trimming left V 1 base short and J 3 bases short, with 12 bases between. CDR1 and CDR2 (germline): MGHRA, YSYEKL. This CDR3 is 15 amino acids long. The CDR3 is CASSQVGAGKETQYF. The CDR3 bases are TGCGCCAGCAGCCAAGTTGGAGCGGGCAAAGAGACCCAGTACTTC.

The table lists this clone with a few counts. The chain links TRBV27 to TRBJ1-1, with TRBD1 identical over 7 bases. Germline V gene sequence: CDR1 MNHEY, CDR2 SMNVEV (reference sequence). This CDR3 comprises 13 residues. After removal of 4 bases from V and 1 base from J, the junction contained 0 bases not matched to a gene. CDR3 amino acids: CASSWTGNTEAFF. For the CDR3, the DNA is TGTGCCAGCAGTTGGACAGGGAACACTGAAGCTTTCTTT.

This clone has a count of ten or more. V gene TRBV11-2 combines with J gene TRBJ2-1; 8 bases agree with TRBD1. The germline CDR1 and CDR2 sequences are SGHAT and FQNNGV. The CDR3 is 18 residues long. Trimming removed 5 bases from V and 7 bases from J; junction bases left unmatched: 19. DNA for the CDR3: TGTGCCAGCAGCCCCCCAAGACTGGACAGGGTGAGTCGGAATGAGCAGTTCTTC. Protein: CASSPPRLDRVSRNEQFF.

The J gene is TRBJ1-2, the V gene TRBV6-6, with D maybe TRBD1 (6 bases). Germline CDR1 is MNHNY and CDR2 is SVGAGI (reference sequence). Trimming removed 2 bases at V and 3 bases at J, with 16 bases between. The length of the CDR3 is 16 residues. CDR3 residues: CASSYPQGEGHYGYTF. CDR3 sequence (DNA): TGTGCCAGCAGTTACCCACAGGGAGAGGGGCACTATGGCTACACCTTC.

This sequence joins TRBV30 and TRBJ2-1; no reliable D call. Per germline, CDR1 GTSNPN and CDR2 SVGIG (reference sequence). The CDR3 runs 11 residues. V was shortened by 6 bases and J by 8 bases, with 11 bases between the two germline ends. CDR3 in DNA: TGTGCCTGCACCCCAGAGGATGAGCAGTTCTTC. This encodes CACTPEDEQFF. The whole variable domain, remainder taken from reference TRBV30 and TRBJ2-1, is SQTIHQWPATLVQPVGSPLSLECTVEGTSNPNLYWYRQAAGRGLQLLFYSVGIGQISSEVPQNLSASRPQDRQFILSSKKLLLSDSGFYLCACTPEDEQFFGPGTRLTVL.

V gene TRBV7-3 combines with J gene TRBJ2-3; 13 bases agree with TRBD2. The CDR3 spans 16 residues. J gave up 6 bases and V 5 bases, and 8 bases lay outside the gene matches. CDR1 and CDR2 from the germline V gene are SGHTA and FQGTGA. The CDR3 DNA reads TGTGCCAGCAGCAACCGACTAGCGGGGGGCGGGGATACGCAGTATTTT. This encodes CASSNRLAGGGDTQYF.

V and J are TRBV9 and TRBJ2-3, with D tentatively TRBD1 (6 bases). CDR1 is SGDLS and CDR2 is YYNGEE in the germline V gene. The CDR3 extends over 14 amino acids. The V gene lost 0 bases and the J gene lost 6 bases, with 11 bases spanning the gap. The CDR3 nucleotides read TGTGCCAGCAGCGTAGATGGACAGACGGATACGCAGTATTTT. This sequence encodes CASSVDGQTDTQYF.

V gene TRBV6-6 combines with J gene TRBJ1-6; TRBD1 matches 10 bases. Looked up from germline, CDR1 is MNHNY and CDR2 is SVGAGI (reference sequence). The CDR3 covers 15 residues. V lost 5 bases to trimming and J lost 10 bases; unmatched junction nucleotides: 8. In DNA form, the CDR3 reads TGTGCCAGCAGTCACGGGGACAGGGGACAATCACCCCTCCACTTT. It specifies CASSHGDRGQSPLHF.